The T cell receptor (beta chain) under discussion was sequenced for a study of T cell clones after liver transplantation. Measured with immunoSEQ multiplex PCR; TCRdb has only the in-frame clones, and not every one. The sample consists of roughly 120,000 clones, roughly nine tenths of them appearing once. This CDR3 has 15 residues. CDR1 is KGHSH and CDR2 is LQKENI in the germline V gene. The V and J ends lost 4 bases and 0 bases respectively, with 10 bases between them. This specimen was CD4+ T cells from blood, taken 12 months after liver transplant. This clonotype was sampled from a human patient who received a liver transplant. The T cells may partly be graft donor cells. The rearrangement uses TRBV18 and TRBJ2-1; tentative D call: TRBD2 (6 bases). The DNA for the CDR3 is TGTGCCAGCTCACGAGTAGCGGCCTCCTACAATGAGCAGTTCTTC. Residues: CASSRVAASYNEQFF.